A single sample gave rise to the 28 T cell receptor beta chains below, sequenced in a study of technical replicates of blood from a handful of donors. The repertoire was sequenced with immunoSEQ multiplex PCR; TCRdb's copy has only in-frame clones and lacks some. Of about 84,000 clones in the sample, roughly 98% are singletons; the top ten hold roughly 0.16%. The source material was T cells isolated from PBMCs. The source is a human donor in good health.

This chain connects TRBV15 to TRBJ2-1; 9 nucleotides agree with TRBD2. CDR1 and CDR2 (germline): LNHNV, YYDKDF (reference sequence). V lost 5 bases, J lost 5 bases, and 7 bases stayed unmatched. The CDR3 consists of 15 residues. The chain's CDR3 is CATSFRASGNNEQFF. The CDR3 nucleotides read TGTGCCACCAGCTTCCGTGCTAGCGGGAACAATGAGCAGTTCTTC.

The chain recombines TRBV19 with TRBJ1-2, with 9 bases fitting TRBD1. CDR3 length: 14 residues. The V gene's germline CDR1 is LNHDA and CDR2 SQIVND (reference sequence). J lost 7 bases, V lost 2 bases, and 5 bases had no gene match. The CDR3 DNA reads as TGTGCCAGTAGTATACGTGGACAGGGGAGTGGCTACACCTTC. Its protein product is CASSIRGQGSGYTF.

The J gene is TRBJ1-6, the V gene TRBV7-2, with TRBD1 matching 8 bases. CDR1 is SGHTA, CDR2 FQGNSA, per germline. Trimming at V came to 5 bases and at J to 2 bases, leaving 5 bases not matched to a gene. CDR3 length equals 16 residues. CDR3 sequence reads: CASSPGQGPYNSPLHF. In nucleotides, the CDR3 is TGTGCCAGCAGCCCCGGACAGGGTCCCTATAATTCACCCCTCCACTTT.

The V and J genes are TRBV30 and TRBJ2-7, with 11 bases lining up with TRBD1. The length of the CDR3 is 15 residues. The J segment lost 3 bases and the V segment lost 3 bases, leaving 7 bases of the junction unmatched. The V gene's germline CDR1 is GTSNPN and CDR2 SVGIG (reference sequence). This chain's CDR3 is CAWRAGTGGIYEQYF. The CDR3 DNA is TGTGCCTGGAGGGCCGGGACAGGGGGTATCTACGAGCAGTACTTC.

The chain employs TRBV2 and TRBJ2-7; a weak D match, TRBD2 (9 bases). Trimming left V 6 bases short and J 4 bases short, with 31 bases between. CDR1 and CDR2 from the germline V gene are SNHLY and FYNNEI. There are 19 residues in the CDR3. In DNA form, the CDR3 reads TGTGCCAGCAGGCCTACAGGGGGGGTTTTTAGCGGGAGAAGGTACGAGCAGTACTTC. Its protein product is CASRPTGGVFSGRRYEQYF.

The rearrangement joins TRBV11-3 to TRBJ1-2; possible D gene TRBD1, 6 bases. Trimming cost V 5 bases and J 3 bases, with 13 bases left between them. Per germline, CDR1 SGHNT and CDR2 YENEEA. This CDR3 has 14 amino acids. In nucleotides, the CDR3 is TGTGCCAGCAGCCCCGGACAGTTCTACTATGGCTACACCTTC. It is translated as CASSPGQFYYGYTF.

This chain's CDR3 is CASSQGGDRGNTIYF. CDR3 sequence (DNA): TGTGCCAGCAGCCAAGGGGGGGACAGGGGCAACACCATATATTTT. This sequence joins TRBV4-2 and TRBJ1-3; 10 bases map to TRBD1. CDR1 and CDR2 from the germline V gene are LGHNA and YNFKEQ. The CDR3 sequence is 15 residues long. V was clipped by 1 base and J by 7 bases; unmatched bases: 4.

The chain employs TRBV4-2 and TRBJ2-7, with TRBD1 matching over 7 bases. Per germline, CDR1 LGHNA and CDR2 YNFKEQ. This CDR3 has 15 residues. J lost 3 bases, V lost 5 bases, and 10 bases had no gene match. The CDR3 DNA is TGTGCCAGCAGCTCGGTAGGGACAGTGGGCTACGAGCAGTACTTC. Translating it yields CASSSVGTVGYEQYF.

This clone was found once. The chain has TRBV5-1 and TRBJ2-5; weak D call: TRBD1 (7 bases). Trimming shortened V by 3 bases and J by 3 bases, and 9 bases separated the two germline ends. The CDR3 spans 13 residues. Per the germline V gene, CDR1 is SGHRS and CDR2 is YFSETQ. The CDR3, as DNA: TGCGCCAGCAGCTCCAGGGGGGAAGAGACCCAGTACTTC. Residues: CASSSRGEETQYF.

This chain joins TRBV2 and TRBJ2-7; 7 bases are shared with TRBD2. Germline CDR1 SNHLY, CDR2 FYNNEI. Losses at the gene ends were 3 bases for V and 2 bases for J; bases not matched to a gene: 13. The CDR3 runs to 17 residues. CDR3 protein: CASSEVPTSLNAYEQYF. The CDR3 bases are TGTGCCAGCAGTGAGGTTCCGACTAGCCTCAATGCCTACGAGCAGTACTTC.

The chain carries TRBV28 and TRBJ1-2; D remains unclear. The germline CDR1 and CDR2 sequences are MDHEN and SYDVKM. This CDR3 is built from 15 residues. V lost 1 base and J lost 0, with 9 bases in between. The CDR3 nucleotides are TGTGCCAGCAGTTTATACCCGACACCTAACTATGGCTACACCTTC. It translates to CASSLYPTPNYGYTF.

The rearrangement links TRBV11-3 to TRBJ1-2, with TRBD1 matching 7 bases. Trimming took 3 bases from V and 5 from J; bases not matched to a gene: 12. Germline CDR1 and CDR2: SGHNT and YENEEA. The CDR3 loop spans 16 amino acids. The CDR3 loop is CASSLPGGDYRYGYTF. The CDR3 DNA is TGTGCCAGCAGCTTGCCAGGGGGAGATTATCGGTATGGCTACACCTTC.

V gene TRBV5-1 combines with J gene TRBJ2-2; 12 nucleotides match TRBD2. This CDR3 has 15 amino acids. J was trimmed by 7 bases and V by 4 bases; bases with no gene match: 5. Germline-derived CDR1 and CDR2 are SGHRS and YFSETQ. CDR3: CASSPSGGAFGELFF. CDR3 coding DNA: TGCGCCAGCAGCCCTAGCGGGGGGGCTTTCGGGGAGCTGTTTTTT.

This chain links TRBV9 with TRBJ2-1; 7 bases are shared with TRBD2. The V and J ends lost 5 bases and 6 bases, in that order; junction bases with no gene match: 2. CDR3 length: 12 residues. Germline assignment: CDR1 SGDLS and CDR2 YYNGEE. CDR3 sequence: CASSRGVNEQFF. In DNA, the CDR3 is TGTGCCAGCAGTCGGGGGGTCAATGAGCAGTTCTTC.

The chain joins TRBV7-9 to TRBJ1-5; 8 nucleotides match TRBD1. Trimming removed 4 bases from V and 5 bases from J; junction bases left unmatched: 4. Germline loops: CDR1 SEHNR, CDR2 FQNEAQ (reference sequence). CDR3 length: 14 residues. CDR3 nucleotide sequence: TGTGCCAGCAGCTCCCAGGACAGGGATCAGCCCCAGCATTTT. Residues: CASSSQDRDQPQHF.

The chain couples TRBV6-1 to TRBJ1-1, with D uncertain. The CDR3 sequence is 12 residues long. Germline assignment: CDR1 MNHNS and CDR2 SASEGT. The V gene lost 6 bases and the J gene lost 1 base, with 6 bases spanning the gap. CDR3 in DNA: TGTGCCAGCAGGGCGGGGAACACTGAAGCTTTCTTT. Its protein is CASRAGNTEAFF.

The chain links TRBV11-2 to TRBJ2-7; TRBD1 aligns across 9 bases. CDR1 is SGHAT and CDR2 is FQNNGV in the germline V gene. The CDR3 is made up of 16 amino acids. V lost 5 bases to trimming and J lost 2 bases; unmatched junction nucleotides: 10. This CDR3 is CASSLIPGTGTYEQYF. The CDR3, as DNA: TGTGCCAGCAGCCTCATCCCCGGGACAGGGACCTACGAGCAGTACTTC. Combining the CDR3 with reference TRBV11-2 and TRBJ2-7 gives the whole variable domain EAGVAQSPRYKIIEKRQSVAFWCNPISGHATLYWYQQILGQGPKLLIQFQNNGVVDDSQLPKDRFSAERLKGVDSTLKIQPAKLEDSAVYLCASSLIPGTGTYEQYFGPGTRLTVT.

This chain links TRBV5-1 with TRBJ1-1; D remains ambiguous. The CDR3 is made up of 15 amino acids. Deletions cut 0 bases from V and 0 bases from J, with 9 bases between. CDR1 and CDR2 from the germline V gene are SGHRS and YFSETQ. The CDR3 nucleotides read TGCGCCAGCAGCTTGGATGCGGTTTTGAACACTGAAGCTTTCTTT. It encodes CASSLDAVLNTEAFF.

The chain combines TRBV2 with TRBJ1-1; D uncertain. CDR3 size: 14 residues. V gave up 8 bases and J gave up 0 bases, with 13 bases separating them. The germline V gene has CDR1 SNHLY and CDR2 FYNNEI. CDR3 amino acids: CASRVARLNTEAFF. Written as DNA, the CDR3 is TGTGCCAGCCGGGTGGCACGACTGAACACTGAAGCTTTCTTT.

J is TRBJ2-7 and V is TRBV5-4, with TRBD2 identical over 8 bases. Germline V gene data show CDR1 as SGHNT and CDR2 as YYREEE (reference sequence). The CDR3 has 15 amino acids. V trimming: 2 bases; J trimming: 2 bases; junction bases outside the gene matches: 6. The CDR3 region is CASSFGAGGPYEQYF. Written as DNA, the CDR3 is TGTGCCAGCAGCTTTGGGGCGGGAGGACCCTACGAGCAGTACTTC.

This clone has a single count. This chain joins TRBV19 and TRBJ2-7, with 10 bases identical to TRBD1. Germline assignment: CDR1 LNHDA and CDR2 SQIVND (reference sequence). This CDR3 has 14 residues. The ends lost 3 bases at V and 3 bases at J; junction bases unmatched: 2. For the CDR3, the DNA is TGTGCCAGTAGTATTGGACAGGGGGTCTACGAGCAGTACTTC. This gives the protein CASSIGQGVYEQYF.

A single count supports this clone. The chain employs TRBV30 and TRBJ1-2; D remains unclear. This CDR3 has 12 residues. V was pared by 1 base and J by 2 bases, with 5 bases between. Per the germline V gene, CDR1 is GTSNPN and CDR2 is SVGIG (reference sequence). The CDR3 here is CAWSGRNYGYTF. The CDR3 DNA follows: TGTGCCTGGAGTGGGCGGAACTATGGCTACACCTTC.

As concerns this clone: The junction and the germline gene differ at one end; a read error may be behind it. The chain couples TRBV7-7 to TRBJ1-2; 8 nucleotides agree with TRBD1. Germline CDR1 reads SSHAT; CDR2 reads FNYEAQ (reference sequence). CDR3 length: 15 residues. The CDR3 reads CASSPYPGTGDGYTF. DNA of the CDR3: TGTGCTAGCAGCCCGTACCCCGGGACAGGAGATGGCTACACCTTC.

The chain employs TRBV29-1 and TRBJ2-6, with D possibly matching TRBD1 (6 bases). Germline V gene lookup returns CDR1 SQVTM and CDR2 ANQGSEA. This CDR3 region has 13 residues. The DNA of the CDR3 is TGCTCCGGACAGATCTCTGGGGCCAACGTCCTGACTTTC. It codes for CSGQISGANVLTF.

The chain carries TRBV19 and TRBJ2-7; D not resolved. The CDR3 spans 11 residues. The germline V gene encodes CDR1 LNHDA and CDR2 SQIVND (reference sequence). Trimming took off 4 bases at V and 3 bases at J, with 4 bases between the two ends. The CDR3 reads CASSTGYEQYF. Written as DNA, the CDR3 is TGTGCCAGTAGTACCGGCTACGAGCAGTACTTC.

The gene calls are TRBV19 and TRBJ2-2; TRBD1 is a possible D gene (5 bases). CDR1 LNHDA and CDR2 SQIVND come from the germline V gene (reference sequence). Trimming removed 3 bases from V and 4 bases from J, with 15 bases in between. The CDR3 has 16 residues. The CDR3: CASSMALGLGTGELFF. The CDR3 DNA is TGTGCCAGTAGTATGGCCCTGGGGCTGGGCACCGGGGAGCTGTTTTTT.

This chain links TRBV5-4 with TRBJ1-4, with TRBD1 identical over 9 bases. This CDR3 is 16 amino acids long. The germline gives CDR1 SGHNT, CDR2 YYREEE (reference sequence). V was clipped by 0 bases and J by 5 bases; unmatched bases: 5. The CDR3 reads CASSLGRDRVNEKLFF. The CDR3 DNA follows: TGTGCCAGCAGCTTGGGAAGGGACAGGGTAAATGAAAAACTGTTTTTT.

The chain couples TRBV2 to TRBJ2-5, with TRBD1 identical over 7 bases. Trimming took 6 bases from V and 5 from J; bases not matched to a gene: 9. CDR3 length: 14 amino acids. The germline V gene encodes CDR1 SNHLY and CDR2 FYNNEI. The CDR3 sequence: CASSPERGPETQYF. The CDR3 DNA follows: TGTGCCAGCAGCCCCGAGAGGGGGCCTGAGACCCAGTACTTC.